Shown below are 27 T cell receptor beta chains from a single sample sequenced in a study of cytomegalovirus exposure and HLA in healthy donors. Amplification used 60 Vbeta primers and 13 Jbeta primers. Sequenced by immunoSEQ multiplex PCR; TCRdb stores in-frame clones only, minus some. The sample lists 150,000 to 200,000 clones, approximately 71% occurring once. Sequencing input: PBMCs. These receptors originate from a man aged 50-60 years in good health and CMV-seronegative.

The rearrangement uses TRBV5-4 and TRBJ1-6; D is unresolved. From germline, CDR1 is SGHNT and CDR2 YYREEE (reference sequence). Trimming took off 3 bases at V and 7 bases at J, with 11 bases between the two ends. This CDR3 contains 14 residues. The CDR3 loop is CASSSTQKNSPLHF. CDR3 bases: TGTGCCAGCAGCTCGACACAGAAAAATTCACCCCTCCACTTT.

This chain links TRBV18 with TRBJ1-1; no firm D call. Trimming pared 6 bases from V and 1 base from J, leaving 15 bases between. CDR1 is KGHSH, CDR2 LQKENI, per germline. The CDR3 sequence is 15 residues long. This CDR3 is CASSRGHDGNTEAFF. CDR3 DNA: TGTGCCAGCTCCCGCGGTCACGATGGGAACACTGAAGCTTTCTTT.

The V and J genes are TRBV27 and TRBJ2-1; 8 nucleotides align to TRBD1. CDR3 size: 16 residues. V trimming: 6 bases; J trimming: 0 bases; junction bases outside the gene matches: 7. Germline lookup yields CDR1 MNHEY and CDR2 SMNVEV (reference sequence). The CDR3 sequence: CASRTGARSSYNEQFF. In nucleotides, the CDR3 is TGTGCCAGCAGGACAGGGGCCCGGAGCTCCTACAATGAGCAGTTCTTC.

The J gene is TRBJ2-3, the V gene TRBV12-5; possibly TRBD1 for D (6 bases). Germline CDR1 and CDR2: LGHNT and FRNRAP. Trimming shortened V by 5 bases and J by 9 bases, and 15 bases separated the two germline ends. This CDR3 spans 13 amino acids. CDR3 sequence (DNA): TGTGCTAGTGGTCCGACAGGCGCAGGGACGCAGTATTTT. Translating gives CASGPTGAGTQYF. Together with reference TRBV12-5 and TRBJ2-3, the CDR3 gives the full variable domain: DARVTQTPRHKVTEMGQEVTMRCQPILGHNTVFWYRQTMMQGLELLAYFRNRAPLDDSGMPKDRFSAEMPDATLATLKIQPSEPRDSAVYFCASGPTGAGTQYFGPGTRLTVL.

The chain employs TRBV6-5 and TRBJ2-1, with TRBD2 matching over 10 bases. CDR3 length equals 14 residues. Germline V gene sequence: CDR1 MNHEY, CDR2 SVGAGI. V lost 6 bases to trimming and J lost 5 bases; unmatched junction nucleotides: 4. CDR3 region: CASSSSGGNNEQFF. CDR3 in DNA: TGTGCCAGCAGCTCTAGCGGGGGTAACAATGAGCAGTTCTTC.

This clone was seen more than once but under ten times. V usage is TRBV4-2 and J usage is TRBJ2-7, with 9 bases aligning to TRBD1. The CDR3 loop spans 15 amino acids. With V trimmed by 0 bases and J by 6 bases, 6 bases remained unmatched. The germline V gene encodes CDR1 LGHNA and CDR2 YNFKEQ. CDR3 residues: CASSQDRRTGAEQYF. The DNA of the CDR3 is TGTGCCAGCAGCCAAGATCGCCGGACAGGGGCCGAGCAGTACTTC.

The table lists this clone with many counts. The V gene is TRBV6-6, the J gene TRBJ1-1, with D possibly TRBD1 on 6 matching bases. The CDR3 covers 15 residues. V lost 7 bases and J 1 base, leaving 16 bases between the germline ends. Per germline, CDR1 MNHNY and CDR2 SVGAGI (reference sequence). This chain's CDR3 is CASTKLRTANTEAFF. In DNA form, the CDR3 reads TGTGCCAGCACCAAACTAAGGACAGCGAACACTGAAGCTTTCTTT.

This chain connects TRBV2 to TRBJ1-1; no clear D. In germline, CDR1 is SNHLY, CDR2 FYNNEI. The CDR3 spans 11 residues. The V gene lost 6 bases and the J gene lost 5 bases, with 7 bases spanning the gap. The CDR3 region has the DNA TGTGCCAGCAGGCCCAGTACTGAAGCTTTCTTT. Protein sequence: CASRPSTEAFF.

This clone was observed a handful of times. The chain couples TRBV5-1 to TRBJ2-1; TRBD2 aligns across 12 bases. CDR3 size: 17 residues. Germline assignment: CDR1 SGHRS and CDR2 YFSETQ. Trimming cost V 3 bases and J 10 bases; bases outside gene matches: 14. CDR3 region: CASSSASGGAIVGEQFF. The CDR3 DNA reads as TGCGCCAGCAGCTCGGCTAGCGGGGGGGCCATCGTTGGAGAGCAGTTCTTC. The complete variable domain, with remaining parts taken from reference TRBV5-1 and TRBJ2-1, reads KAGVTQTPRYLIKTRGQQVTLSCSPISGHRSVSWYQQTPGQGLQFLFEYFSETQRNKGNFPGRFSGRQFSNSRSEMNVSTLELGDSALYLCASSSASGGAIVGEQFFGPGTRLTVL.

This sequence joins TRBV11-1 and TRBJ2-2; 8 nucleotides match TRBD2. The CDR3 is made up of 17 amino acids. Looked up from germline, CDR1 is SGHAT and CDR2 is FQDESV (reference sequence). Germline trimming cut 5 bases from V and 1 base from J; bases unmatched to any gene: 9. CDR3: CASSHRAAGVNTGELFF. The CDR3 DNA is TGTGCCAGCAGCCACCGGGCAGCGGGGGTGAACACCGGGGAGCTGTTTTTT.

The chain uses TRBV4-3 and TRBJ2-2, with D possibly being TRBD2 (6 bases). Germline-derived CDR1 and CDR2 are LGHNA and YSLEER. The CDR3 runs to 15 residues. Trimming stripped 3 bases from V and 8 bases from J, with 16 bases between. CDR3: CASSQGLSLGGELFF. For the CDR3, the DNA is TGCGCCAGCAGCCAGGGACTTTCCCTCGGAGGGGAGCTGTTTTTT.

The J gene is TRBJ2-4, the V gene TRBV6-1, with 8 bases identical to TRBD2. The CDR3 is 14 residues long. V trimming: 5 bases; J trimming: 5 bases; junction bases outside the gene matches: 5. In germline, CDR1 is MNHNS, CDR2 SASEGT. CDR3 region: CASSLPGGQNIQYF. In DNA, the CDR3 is TGTGCCAGCAGTCTCCCGGGAGGGCAAAACATTCAGTACTTC.

Here the CDR3 DNA reads TGTGCCAGTAGCAGGGCCTCTGGAAACACCATATATTTT. Its protein product is CASSRASGNTIYF. This sequence joins TRBV19 and TRBJ1-3; weak D call: TRBD1 (5 bases). This CDR3 is built from 13 residues. CDR1 is LNHDA, CDR2 SQIVND, per germline (reference sequence). V lost 6 bases, J lost 0 bases, and 6 bases lay in between.

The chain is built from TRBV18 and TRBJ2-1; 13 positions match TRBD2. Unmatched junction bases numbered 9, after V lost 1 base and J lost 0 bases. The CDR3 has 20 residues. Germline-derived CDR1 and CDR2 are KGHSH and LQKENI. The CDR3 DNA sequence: TGTGCCAGCTCACCACTGACTAGCGGGGGGCGCTCAAGCTCCTACAATGAGCAGTTCTTC. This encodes CASSPLTSGGRSSSYNEQFF.

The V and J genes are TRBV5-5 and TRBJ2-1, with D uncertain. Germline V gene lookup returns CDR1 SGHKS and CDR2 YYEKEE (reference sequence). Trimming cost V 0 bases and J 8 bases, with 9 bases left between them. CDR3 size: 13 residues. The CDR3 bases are TGTGCCAGCAGCTTGGGACAAACGGATGAGCAGTTCTTC. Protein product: CASSLGQTDEQFF.

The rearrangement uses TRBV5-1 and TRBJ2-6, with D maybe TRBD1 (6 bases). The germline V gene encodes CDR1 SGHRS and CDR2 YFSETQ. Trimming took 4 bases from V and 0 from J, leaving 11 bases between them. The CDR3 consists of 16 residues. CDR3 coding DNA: TGCGCCAGCAGCCTGGGACACCTCTCTGGGGCCAACGTCCTGACTTTC. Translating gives CASSLGHLSGANVLTF.

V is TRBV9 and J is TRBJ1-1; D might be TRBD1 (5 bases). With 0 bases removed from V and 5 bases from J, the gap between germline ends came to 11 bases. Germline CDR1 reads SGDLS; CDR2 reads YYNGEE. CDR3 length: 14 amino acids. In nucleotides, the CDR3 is TGTGCCAGCAGCGTAGAGGGGTTCGGAACTGAAGCTTTCTTT. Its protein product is CASSVEGFGTEAFF.

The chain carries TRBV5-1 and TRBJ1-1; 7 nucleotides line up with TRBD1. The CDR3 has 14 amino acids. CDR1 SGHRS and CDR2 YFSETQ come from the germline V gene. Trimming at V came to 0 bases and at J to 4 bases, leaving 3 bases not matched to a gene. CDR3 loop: CASSLGSGGTEAFF. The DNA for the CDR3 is TGCGCCAGCAGCTTGGGGTCAGGGGGCACTGAAGCTTTCTTT.

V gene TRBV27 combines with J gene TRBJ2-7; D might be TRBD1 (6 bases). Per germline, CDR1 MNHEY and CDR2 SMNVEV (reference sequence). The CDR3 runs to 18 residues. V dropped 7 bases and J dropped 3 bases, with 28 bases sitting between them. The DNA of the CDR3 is TGTGCCAGCAAGTTCAGAGGGGCTTATACAGGGTCCAGCTACGAGCAGTACTTC. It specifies CASKFRGAYTGSSYEQYF.

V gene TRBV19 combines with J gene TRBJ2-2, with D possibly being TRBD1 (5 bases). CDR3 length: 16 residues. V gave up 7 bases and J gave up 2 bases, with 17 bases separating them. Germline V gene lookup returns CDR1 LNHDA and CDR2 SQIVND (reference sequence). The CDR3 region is CASNQARTPNTGELFF. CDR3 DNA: TGTGCCAGTAATCAGGCTAGGACACCCAACACCGGGGAGCTGTTTTTT.

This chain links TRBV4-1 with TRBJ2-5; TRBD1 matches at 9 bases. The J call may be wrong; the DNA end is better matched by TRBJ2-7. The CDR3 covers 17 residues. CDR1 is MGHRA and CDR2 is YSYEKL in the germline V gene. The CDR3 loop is CASSRLKVGTGPYEQYF. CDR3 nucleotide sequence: TGCGCCAGCAGCCGACTAAAAGTCGGGACAGGGCCCTACGAGCAGTACTTC.

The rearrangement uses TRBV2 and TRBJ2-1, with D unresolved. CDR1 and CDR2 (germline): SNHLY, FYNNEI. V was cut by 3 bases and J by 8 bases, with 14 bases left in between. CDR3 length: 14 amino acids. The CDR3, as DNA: TGTGCCAGCAGTGATGGAGTCCCCAAGGATGAGCAGTTCTTC. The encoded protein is CASSDGVPKDEQFF.

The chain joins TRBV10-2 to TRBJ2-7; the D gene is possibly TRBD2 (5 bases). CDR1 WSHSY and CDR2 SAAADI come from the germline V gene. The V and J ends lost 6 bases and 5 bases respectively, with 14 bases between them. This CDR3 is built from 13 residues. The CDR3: CASRLIRGNEQYF. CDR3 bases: TGCGCCAGCAGGCTAATACGGGGAAACGAGCAGTACTTC.

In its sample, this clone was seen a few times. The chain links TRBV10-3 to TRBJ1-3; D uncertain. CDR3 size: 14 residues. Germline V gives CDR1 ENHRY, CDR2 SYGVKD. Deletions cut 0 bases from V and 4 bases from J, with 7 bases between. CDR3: CAISESGRGNTIYF. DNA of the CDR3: TGTGCCATCAGTGAGTCGGGGAGGGGAAACACCATATATTTT.

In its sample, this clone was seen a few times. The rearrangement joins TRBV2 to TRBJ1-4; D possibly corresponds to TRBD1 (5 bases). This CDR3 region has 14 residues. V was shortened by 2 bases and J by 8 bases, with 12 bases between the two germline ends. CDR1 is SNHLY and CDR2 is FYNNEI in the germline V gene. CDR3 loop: CASSERRGNEKLFF. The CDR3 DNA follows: TGTGCCAGCAGTGAAAGGAGGGGCAACGAAAAACTGTTTTTT.

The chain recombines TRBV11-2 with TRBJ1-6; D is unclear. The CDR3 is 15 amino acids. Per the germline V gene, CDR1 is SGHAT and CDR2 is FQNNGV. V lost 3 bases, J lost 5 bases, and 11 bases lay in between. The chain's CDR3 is CASSFAPNDNSPLHF. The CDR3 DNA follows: TGTGCCAGCAGCTTCGCCCCTAACGATAATTCACCCCTCCACTTT.

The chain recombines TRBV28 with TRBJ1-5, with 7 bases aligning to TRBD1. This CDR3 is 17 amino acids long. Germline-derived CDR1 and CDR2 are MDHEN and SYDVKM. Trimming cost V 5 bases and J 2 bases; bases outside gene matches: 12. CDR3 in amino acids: CASSTPRTGDGNQPQHF. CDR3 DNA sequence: TGTGCCAGCAGTACCCCTCGGACAGGAGATGGCAATCAGCCCCAGCATTTT.